This TCR beta chain was captured by sequencing in a study of CD8 T cells in ankylosing spondylitis. V lost 2 bases and J 2 bases, leaving 6 bases between the germline ends. The CDR3 sequence is 13 residues long. Per the germline V gene, CDR1 is MGHRA and CDR2 is YSYEKL. TCRdb called the 5' RACE reads again in MiXCR, with one record for every CDR3 protein. The sample shows about 250,000 distinct CDR3 sequences, 15% to 20% of them seen only once. The material sequenced was blood, either unsorted or a sorted T cell fraction (not recorded which). V usage is TRBV4-1 and J usage is TRBJ2-5; D gene uncertain. The receptor comes from a male donor with ankylosing spondylitis or in good health (not recorded which). Here the CDR3 reads CASSQTEQETQYF. CDR3 bases: TGCGCCAGCAGCCAAACCGAACAAGAGACCCAGTACTTC.